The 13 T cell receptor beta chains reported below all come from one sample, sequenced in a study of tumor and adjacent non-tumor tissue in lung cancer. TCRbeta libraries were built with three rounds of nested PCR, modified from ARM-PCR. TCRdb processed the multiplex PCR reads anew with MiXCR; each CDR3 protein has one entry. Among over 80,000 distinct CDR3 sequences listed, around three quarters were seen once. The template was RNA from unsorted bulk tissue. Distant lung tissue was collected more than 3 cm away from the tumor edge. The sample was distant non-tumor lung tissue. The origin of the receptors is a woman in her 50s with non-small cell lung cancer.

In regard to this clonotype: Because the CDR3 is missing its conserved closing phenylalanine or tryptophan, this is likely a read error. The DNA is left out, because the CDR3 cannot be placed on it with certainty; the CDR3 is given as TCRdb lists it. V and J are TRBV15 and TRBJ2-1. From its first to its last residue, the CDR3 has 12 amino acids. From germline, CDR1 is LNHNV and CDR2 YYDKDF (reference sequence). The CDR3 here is CATTRDENEQLY.

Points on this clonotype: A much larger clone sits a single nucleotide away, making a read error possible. CDR3 DNA: TGCGCCAGCAGTGAAACTAGCGGGAGGTGCAATGAGCAGTTCTTC. This sequence encodes CASSETSGRCNEQFF. The chain has TRBV10-1 and TRBJ2-1; 12 nucleotides line up with TRBD2. This CDR3 has 15 residues. Germline V CDR1 and CDR2: WNHNN, SYGVQD (reference sequence). V lost 3 bases, J lost 6 bases, and 3 bases stayed unmatched.

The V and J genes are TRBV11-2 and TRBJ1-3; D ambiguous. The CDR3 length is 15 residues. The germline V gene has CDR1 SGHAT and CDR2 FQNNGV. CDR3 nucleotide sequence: TGTGCTGGCAGCGTAGGCATGAACTCTGGAAACACCATATATTTT. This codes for CAGSVGMNSGNTIYF.

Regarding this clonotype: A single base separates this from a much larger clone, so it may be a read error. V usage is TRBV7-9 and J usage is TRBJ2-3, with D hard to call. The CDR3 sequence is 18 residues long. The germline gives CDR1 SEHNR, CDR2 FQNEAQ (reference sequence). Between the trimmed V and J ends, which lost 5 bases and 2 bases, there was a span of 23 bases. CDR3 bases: TGTGCCAGCAGCAACATAACCGGACGACTTCTCCTCACAGATACGCAGTATTTT. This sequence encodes CASSNITGRLLLTDTQYF.

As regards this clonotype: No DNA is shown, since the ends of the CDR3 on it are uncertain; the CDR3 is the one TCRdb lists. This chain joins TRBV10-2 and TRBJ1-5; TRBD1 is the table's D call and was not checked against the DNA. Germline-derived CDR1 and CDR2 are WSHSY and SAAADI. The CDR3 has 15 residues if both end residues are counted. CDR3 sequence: CASSVAGGSNQPHHF.

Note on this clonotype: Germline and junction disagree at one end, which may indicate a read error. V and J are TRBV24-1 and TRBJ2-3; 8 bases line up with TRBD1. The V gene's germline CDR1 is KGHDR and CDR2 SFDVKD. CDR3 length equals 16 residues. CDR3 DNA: TGTTCCACCAGTGACTCCGGACAGGGTAGCGCAGATACGCAGTATTTT. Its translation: CSTSDSGQGSADTQYF.

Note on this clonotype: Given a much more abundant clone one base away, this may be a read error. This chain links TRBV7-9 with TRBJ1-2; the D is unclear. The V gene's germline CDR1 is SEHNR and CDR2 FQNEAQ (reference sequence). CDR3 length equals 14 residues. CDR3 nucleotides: TGTGCCAGCAGATTAGTTGGGTCTGACTATGGCTACACCTTC. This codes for CASRLVGSDYGYTF.

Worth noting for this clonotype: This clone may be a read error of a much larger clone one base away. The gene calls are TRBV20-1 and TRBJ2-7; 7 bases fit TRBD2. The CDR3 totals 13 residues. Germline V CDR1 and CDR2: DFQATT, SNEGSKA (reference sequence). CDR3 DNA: TGCAGTGCTAGTCCTGGCGGGAGCTACGAGCAGAACTTC. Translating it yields CSASPGGSYEQNF.

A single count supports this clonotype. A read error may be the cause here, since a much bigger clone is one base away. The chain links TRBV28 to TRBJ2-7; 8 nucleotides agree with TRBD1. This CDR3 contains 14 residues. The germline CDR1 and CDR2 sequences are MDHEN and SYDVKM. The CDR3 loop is CASSSARTGNEEYF. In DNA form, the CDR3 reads TGTGCCAGCAGTTCCGCCCGGACAGGGAACGAGGAGTACTTC.

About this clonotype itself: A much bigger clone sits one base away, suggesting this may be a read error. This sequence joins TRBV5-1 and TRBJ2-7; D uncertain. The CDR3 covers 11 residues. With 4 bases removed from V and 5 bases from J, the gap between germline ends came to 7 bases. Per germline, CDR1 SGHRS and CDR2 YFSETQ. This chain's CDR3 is CASSSIHEQYF. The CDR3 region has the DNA TGCGCCAGCAGCAGCATCCACGAGCAGTACTTC.

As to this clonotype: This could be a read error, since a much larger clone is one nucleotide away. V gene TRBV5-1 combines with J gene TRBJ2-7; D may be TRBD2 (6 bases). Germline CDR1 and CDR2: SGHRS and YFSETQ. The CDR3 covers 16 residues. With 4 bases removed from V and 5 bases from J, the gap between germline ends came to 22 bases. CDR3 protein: CASSSSEGSSWDEQYF. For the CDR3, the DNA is TGCGCCAGCAGCAGCTCGGAGGGGTCGAGCTGGGACGAGCAGTACTTC.

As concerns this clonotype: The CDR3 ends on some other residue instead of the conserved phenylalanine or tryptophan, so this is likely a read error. The CDR3 coding sequence is TGTGCCAACAGCCCGGCACGCGAGGAGAGCACAGATACGCAGTATTAT. This sequence encodes CANSPAREESTDTQYY. The rearrangement links TRBV4-2 to TRBJ2-3; D is uncertain. Looked up from germline, CDR1 is LGHNA and CDR2 is YNFKEQ. The CDR3 length is 16 residues.

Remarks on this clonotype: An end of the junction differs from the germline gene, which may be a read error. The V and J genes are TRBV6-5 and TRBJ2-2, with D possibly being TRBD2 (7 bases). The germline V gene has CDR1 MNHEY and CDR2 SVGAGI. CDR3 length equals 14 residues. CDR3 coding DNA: TGTGCCAGCAGTTACGGAGGGGGGGAACGGGGAGCTGTTTTT. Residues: CASSYGGGERGAVF.